The rows below give T cell receptor beta chains drawn from one sample of a study of T cells in Graves' hyperthyroidism and ophthalmopathy. TCRdb ran MiXCR on the multiplex PCR reads and lists one entry per CDR3 protein. Of about 380,000 distinct CDR3 sequences listed, approximately 17% are singletons. The sequencing sample was made of blood. All receptors derive from a man younger than 35 with Graves' ophthalmopathy. Each CDR3 is given with its conserved first and last residue. D genes are given only for firm matches. The size of a clone is reported for some rows only, either as once, few or many, or as a class for expanded clones.

>many|TRBJ1-6|-|TRBV5-1
CASSFPDRDNSPLHF
TGCGCCAGCAGCTTCCCGGACAGAGATAATTCACCCCTCCACTTT
>few|TRBJ2-2|TRBD1|TRBV5-4
CASSPGQGRIGELFF
TGTGCCAGCAGCCCCGGACAGGGGAGGATCGGGGAGCTGTTTTTT
>-|TRBJ1-2|-|TRBV14
CASSQDLTFRGYTF
TGTGCCAGCAGCCAAGATTTAACTTTTCGAGGCTACACCTTC
>many|TRBJ2-3|TRBD2|TRBV5-1
CASSLDTPGGPDTQYF
TGCGCCAGCAGCTTGGATACACCGGGGGGGCCAGATACGCAGTATTTT
>many|TRBJ2-1|TRBD2|TRBV6-1
CASNTGGDEQFF
TGTGCCAGCAACACGGGGGGGGATGAGCAGTTCTTC
>few|TRBJ2-3|-|TRBV9
CASSVGHDPSTDTQYF
TGTGCCAGCAGCGTAGGTCACGACCCAAGCACAGATACGCAGTATTTT
>many|TRBJ1-4|-|TRBV5-1
CASSLATAGANEKLFF
TGCGCCAGCAGCTTGGCCACCGCGGGGGCTAATGAAAAACTGTTTTTT
>many|TRBJ2-1|TRBD1|TRBV6-1
CASSQSNTGGLHEQFF
TGTGCCAGCAGTCAGTCGAACACAGGGGGTTTGCATGAGCAGTTCTTC
>few|TRBJ1-1|-|TRBV27
CASSLATGIEAFF
TGTGCCAGCAGTTTAGCCACAGGGATCGAAGCTTTCTTT
>many|TRBJ1-1|-|TRBV18
CASSPGRTPEAFF
TGTGCCAGCTCACCTGGGAGAACGCCCGAAGCTTTCTTT